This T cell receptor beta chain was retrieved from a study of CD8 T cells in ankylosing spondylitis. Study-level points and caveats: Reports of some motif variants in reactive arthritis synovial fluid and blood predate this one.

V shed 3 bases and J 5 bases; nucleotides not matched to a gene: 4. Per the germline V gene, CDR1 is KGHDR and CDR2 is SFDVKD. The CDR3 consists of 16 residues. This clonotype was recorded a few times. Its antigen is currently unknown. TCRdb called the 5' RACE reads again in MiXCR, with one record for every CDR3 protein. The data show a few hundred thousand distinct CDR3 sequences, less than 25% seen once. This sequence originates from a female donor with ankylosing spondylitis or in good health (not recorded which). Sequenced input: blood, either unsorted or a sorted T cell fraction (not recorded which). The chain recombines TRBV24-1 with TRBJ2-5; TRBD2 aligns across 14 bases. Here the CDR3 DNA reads TGTGCCACCAGTGATCCCGGACTAGCGGGGGGTGAGACCCAGTACTTC. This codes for CATSDPGLAGGETQYF.